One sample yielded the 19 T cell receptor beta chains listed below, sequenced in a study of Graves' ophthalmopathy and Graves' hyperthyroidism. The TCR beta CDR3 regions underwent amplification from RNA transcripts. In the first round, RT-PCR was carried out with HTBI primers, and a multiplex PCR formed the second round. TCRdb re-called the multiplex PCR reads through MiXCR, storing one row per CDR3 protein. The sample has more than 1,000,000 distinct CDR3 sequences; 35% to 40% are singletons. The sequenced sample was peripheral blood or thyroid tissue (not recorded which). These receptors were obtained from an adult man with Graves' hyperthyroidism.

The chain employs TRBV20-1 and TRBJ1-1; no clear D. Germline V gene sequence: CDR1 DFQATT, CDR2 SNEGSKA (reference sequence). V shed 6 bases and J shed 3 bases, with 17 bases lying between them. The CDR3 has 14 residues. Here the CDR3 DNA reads TGCAGTGCCCCGACTAGCGGGGTGTACACTGAAGCTTTCTTT. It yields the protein CSAPTSGVYTEAFF.

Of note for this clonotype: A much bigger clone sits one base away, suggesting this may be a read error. The CDR3, as DNA: TGCAGTGCCGGCGTCGCGAACACCGGGGAGCTGTTTTTT. Translation: CSAGVANTGELFF. The chain is built from TRBV20-1 and TRBJ2-2; D ambiguous. CDR1 and CDR2 from the germline V gene are DFQATT and SNEGSKA (reference sequence). The CDR3 has 13 residues. With 6 bases removed from V and 0 bases from J, the gap between germline ends came to 8 bases.

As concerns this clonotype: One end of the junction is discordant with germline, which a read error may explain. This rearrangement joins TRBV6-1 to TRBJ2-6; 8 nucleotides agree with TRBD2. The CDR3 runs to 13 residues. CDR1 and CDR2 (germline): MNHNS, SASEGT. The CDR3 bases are TGTGCCAGCACCTACGGGGGGGCCCACGTCCTGACTTTC. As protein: CASTYGGAHVLTF.

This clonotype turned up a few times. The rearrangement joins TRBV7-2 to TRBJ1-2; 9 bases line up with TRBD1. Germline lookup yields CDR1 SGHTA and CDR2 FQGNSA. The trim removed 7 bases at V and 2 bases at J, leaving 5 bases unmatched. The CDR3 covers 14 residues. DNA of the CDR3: TGTGCCAGCATCACTACAGGGGGCAACTATGGCTACACCTTC. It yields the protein CASITTGGNYGYTF.

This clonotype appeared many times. The CDR3 spells CAISGLHSGLYEQYF. CDR3 coding DNA: TGTGCCATCAGTGGCCTACATTCGGGGCTCTACGAGCAGTACTTC. This sequence joins TRBV10-3 and TRBJ2-7; the D call may be TRBD1 or TRBD2 (5 bases each). This CDR3 is 15 amino acids long. Germline V CDR1 and CDR2: ENHRY, SYGVKD. Deletions cut 4 bases from V and 3 bases from J, with 16 bases between.

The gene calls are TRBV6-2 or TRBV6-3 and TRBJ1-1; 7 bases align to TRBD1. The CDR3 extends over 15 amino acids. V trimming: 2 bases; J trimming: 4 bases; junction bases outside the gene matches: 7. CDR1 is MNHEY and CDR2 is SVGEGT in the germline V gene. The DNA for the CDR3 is TGTGCCAGCAGTTACGGTAAGGGGGCACGCACTGAAGCTTTCTTT. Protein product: CASSYGKGARTEAFF.

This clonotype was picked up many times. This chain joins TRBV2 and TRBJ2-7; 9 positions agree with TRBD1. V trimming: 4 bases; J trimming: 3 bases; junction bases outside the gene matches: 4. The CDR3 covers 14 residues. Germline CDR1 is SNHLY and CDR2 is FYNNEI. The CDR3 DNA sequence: TGTGCCAGCAGTGGAGGGACAGGGAACTACGAGCAGTACTTC. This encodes CASSGGTGNYEQYF. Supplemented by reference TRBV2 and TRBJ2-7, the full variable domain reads EPEVTQTPSHQVTQMGQEVILRCVPISNHLYFYWYRQILGQKVEFLVSFYNNEISEKSEIFDDQFSVERPDGSNFTLKIRSTKLEDSAMYFCASSGGTGNYEQYFGPGTRLTVT.

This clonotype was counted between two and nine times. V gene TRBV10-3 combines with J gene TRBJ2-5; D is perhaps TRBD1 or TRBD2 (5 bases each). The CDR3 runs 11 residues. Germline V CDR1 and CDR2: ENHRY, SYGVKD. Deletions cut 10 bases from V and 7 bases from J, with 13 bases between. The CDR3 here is CASRLGVTQYF. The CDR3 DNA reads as TGTGCCAGCAGACTGGGGGTGACCCAGTACTTC.

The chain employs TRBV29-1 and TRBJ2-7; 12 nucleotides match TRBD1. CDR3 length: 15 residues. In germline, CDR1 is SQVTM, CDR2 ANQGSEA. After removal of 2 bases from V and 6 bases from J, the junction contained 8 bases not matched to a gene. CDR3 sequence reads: CSVEPNPGQGAEQYF. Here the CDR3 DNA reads TGCAGCGTTGAACCCAACCCGGGACAGGGGGCCGAGCAGTACTTC.

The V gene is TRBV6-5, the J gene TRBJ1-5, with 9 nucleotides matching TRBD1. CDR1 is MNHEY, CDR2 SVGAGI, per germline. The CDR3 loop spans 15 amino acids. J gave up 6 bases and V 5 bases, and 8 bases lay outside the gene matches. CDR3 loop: CASSAGTGTVQPQHF. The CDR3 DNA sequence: TGTGCCAGCAGTGCTGGGACAGGGACAGTTCAGCCCCAGCATTTT.

CDR3 sequence: CASNRDRGPQETQYF. As DNA, the CDR3 is TGTGCCAGCAACCGGGACAGGGGGCCCCAGGAGACCCAGTACTTC. The rearrangement uses TRBV2 and TRBJ2-5; TRBD1 matches 12 bases. The germline V gene encodes CDR1 SNHLY and CDR2 FYNNEI. The ends lost 7 bases at V and 5 bases at J; junction bases unmatched: 8. CDR3 length: 15 amino acids. Supplemented by reference TRBV2 and TRBJ2-5, the full variable domain reads EPEVTQTPSHQVTQMGQEVILRCVPISNHLYFYWYRQILGQKVEFLVSFYNNEISEKSEIFDDQFSVERPDGSNFTLKIRSTKLEDSAMYFCASNRDRGPQETQYFGPGTRLLVL.

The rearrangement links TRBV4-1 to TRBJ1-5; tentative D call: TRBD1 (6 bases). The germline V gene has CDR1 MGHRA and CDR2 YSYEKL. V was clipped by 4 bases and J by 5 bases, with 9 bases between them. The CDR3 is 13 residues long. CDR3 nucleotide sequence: TGCGCCAGCAGCCCCCGGACAGATCAGCCCCAGCATTTT. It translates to CASSPRTDQPQHF.

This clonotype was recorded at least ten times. CDR3 DNA sequence: TGTGCCAGCAGCTTAAAGGGAATACCTGTTGGTTCACCCCTCCACTTT. It encodes CASSLKGIPVGSPLHF. The rearrangement links TRBV11-2 to TRBJ1-6; no reliable D call. Trimming shortened V by 2 bases and J by 9 bases, and 17 bases separated the two germline ends. CDR1 and CDR2 (germline): SGHAT, FQNNGV. This CDR3 contains 16 residues.

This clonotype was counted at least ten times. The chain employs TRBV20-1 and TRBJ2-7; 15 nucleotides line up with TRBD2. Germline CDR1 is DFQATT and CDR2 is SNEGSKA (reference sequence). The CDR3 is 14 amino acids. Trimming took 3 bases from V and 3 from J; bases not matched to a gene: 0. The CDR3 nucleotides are TGCAGTGCTAGGGGACTAGCGGGGGGCTACGAGCAGTACTTC. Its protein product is CSARGLAGGYEQYF.

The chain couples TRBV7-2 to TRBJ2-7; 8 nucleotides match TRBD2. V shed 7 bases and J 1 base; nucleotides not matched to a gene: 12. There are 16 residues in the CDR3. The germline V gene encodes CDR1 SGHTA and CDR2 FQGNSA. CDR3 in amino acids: CASTFGREGPSYEQYF. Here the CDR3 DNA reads TGTGCCAGCACCTTCGGGAGGGAGGGTCCTTCCTACGAGCAGTACTTC.

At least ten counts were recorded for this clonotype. The CDR3 nucleotides are TGCAGTGCTAGGGGGGGAGGGACTGTGACCAATCAGCCCCAGCATTTT. Translated: CSARGGGTVTNQPQHF. The chain has TRBV20-1 and TRBJ1-5, with TRBD1 as a possible D gene (5 bases). Germline loops: CDR1 DFQATT, CDR2 SNEGSKA (reference sequence). The CDR3 extends over 16 amino acids. The V end was cut by 3 bases, the J end by 3 bases, with 18 bases between.

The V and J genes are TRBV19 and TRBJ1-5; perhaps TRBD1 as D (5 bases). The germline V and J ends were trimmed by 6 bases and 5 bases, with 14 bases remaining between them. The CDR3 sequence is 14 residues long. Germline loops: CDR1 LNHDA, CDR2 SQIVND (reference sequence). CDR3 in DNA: TGTGCCAGTAGAGTAGACAGAAGGTATCAGCCCCAGCATTTT. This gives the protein CASRVDRRYQPQHF.

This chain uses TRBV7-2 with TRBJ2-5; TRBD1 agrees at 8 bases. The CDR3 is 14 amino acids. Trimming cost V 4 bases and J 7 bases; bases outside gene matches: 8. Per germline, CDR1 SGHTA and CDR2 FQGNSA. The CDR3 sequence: CASSSTGAVGTQYF. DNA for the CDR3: TGTGCCAGCAGCTCGACAGGGGCTGTCGGGACCCAGTACTTC.

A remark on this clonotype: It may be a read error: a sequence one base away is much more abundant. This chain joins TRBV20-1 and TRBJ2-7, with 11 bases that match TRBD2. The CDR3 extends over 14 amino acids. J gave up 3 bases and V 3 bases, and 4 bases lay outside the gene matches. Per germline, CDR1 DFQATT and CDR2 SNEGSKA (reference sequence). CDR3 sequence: CSARGLAENYEQYF. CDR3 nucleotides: TGCAGTGCTAGGGGACTAGCGGAAAACTACGAGCAGTACTTC.